What follows is one TCR beta chain and its context. These data belong to a study of blood T cell repertoires in COVID-19. On the study more broadly: Researchers got acute and convalescent COVID-19 samples from the United States, Italy and Spain. Sample material is recorded as cDNA or gDNA derived from T cells, B-cell-depleted T cells, or PBMCs.

In the original workflow: From reference gene primer amplification, estimates of nucleated cell counts were derived. Assay used: immunoSEQ multiplex PCR; TCRdb lists only in-frame clones, some missing. V and J calls and clone size follow that table, whereas D and trimming were derived from the DNA. Of 130,000 to 150,000 clones listed, 89% are singletons. Germline loops: CDR1 LNHDA, CDR2 SQIVND (reference sequence). The length of the CDR3 is 15 residues. The junction had 3 bases not matched to a gene; V was cut back by 5 bases and J by 3 bases. The clonotype was recovered from a human donor in a cohort sampled during active COVID-19. V usage is TRBV19 and J usage is TRBJ2-2, with 10 bases that match TRBD1. Sequencing was done on a sample of peripheral blood. CDR3 in DNA: TGTGCCAGTAGTCGACAGGGGGCCCACACCGGGGAGCTGTTTTTT. Protein: CASSRQGAHTGELFF.